These 2 T cell receptor beta chains were sequenced from one sample in a study of blood T cell repertoires in COVID-19. Sequencing used immunoSEQ multiplex PCR; TCRdb keeps in-frame clones, though not all of them. In the table there are approximately 210,000 clones, about 87% of which are singletons. The sequenced sample was peripheral blood. These receptors were collected from a man aged 70 or older with acute or convalescent COVID-19.

J is TRBJ2-7 and V is TRBV12-5; a weak D match, TRBD2 (5 bases). Trimming removed 2 bases from V and 4 bases from J, with 6 bases in between. CDR1 is LGHNT and CDR2 is FRNRAP in the germline V gene. The CDR3 spans 12 residues. The CDR3 coding sequence is TGTGCTAGTGGTTTGAGCGGTTACGAGCAGTACTTC. Protein product: CASGLSGYEQYF.

The chain links TRBV6-5 to TRBJ2-2, with D tentatively TRBD1 (6 bases). CDR1 and CDR2 (germline): MNHEY, SVGAGI. The germline V and J ends were trimmed by 0 bases and 2 bases, with 10 bases remaining between them. The CDR3 is 16 amino acids. CDR3 region: CASSYSMGHNTGELFF. The CDR3 region has the DNA TGTGCCAGCAGTTACTCGATGGGACATAACACCGGGGAGCTGTTTTTT.